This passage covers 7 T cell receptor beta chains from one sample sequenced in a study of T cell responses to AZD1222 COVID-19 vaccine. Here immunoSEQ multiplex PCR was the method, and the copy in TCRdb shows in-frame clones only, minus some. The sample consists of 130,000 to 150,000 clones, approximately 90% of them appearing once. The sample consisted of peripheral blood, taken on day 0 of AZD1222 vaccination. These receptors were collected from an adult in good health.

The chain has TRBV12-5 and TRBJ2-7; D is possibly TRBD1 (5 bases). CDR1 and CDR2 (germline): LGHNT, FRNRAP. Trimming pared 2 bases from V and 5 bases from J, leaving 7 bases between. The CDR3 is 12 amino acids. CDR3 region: CASGLSRDEQYF. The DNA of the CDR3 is TGTGCTAGTGGTTTGTCCAGGGACGAGCAGTACTTC.

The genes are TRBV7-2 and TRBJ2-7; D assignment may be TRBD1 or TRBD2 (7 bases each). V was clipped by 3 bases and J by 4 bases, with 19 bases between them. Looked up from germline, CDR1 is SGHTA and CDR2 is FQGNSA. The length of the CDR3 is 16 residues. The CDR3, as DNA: TGTGCCAGCAGCTTTTCCTCGGGGGGACAGATTTACGAGCAGTACTTC. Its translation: CASSFSSGGQIYEQYF.

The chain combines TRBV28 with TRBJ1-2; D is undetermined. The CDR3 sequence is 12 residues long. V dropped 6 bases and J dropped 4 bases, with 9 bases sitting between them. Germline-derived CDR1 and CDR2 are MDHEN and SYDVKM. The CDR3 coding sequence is TGTGCCAGCAGACAACAACTCTATGGCTACACCTTC. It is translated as CASRQQLYGYTF.

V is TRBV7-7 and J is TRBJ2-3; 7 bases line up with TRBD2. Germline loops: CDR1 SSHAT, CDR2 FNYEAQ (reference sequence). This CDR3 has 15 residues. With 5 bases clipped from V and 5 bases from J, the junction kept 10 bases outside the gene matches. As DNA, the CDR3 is TGTGCCAGCAGCGAACTGGCGGGGGTTTTAGATACGCAGTATTTT. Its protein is CASSELAGVLDTQYF. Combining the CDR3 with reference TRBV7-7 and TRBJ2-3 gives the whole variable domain GAGVSQSPRYKVTKRGQDVTLRCDPISSHATLYWYQQALGQGPEFLTYFNYEAQPDKSGLPSDRFSAERPEGSISTLTIQRTEQRDSAMYRCASSELAGVLDTQYFGPGTRLTVL.

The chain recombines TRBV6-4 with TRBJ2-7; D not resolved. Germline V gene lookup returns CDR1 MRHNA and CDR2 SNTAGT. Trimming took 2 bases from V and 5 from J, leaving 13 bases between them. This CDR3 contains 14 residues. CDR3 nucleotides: TGTGCCAGCAGTGACGGGTGGAAAGCCGACGAGCAGTACTTC. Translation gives CASSDGWKADEQYF.

The CDR3 loop is CASSIGLGLAASSYEQYF. CDR3 sequence (DNA): TGTGCCAGTAGTATAGGCCTAGGGCTGGCGGCAAGCTCCTACGAGCAGTACTTC. V is TRBV19 and J is TRBJ2-7; D unresolved. Between the trimmed V and J ends, which lost 1 base and 0 bases, there was a span of 19 bases. The CDR3 is made up of 18 amino acids. From germline, CDR1 is LNHDA and CDR2 SQIVND (reference sequence). The entire variable domain, with the rest obtained from reference TRBV19 and TRBJ2-7, is as follows: DGGITQSPKYLFRKEGQNVTLSCEQNLNHDAMYWYRQDPGQGLRLIYYSQIVNDFQKGDIAEGYSVSREKKESFPLTVTSAQKNPTAFYLCASSIGLGLAASSYEQYFGPGTRLTVT.

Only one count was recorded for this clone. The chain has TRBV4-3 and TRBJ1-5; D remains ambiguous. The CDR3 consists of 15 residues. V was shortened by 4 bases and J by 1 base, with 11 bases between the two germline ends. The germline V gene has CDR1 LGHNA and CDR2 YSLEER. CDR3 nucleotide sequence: TGCGCCAGCAGCCCAACAGTCAGCAGCAATCAGCCCCAGCATTTT. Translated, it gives CASSPTVSSNQPQHF.